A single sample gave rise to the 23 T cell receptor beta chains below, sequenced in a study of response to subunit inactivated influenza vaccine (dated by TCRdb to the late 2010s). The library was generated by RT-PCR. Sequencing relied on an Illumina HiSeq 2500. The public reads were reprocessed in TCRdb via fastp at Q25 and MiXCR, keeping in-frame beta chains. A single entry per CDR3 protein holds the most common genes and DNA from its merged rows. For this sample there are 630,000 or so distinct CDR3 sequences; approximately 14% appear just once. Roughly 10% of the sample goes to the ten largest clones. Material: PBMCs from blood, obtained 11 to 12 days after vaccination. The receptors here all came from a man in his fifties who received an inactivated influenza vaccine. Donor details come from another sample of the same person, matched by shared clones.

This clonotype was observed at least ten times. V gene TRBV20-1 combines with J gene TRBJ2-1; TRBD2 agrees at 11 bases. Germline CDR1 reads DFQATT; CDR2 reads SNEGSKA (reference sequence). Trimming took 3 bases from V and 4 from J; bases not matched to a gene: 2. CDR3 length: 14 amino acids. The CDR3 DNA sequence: TGCAGTGCTAGGGGACTAGCGGCTTACAATGAGCAGTTCTTC. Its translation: CSARGLAAYNEQFF.

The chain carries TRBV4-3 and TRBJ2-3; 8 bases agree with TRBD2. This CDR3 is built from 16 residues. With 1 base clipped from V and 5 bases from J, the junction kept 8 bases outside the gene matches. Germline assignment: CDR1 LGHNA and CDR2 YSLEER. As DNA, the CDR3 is TGCGCCAGCAGCCAAGCTACGGGAGGGCCTATAGATACGCAGTATTTT. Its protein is CASSQATGGPIDTQYF.

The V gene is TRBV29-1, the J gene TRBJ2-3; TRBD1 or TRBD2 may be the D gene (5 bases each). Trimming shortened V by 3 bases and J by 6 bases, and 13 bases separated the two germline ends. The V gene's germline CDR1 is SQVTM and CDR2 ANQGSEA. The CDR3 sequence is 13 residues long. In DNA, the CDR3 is TGCAGCGTTGAGCCAGACAGAGGGGATACGCAGTATTTT. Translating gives CSVEPDRGDTQYF.

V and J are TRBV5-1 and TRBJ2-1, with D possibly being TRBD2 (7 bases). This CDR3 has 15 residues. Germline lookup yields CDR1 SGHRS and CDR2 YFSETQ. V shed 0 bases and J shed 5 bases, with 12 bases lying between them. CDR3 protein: CASSLDRGADNEQFF. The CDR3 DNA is TGCGCCAGCAGCTTGGATCGGGGGGCGGACAATGAGCAGTTCTTC. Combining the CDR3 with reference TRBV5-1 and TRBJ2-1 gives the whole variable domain KAGVTQTPRYLIKTRGQQVTLSCSPISGHRSVSWYQQTPGQGLQFLFEYFSETQRNKGNFPGRFSGRQFSNSRSEMNVSTLELGDSALYLCASSLDRGADNEQFFGPGTRLTVL.

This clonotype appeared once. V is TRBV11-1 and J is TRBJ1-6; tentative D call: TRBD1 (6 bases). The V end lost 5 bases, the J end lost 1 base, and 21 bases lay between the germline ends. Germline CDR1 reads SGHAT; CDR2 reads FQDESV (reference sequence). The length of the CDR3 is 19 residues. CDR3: CASSAMISGGRSYNSPLHF. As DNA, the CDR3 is TGTGCCAGCAGCGCCATGATCAGCGGGGGCAGATCCTATAATTCACCCCTCCACTTT.

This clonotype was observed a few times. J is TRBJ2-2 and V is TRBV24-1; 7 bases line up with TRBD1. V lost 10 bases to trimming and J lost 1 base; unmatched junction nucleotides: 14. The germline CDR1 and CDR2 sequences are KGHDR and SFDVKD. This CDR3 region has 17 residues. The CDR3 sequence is CATQESRRTGNTGELFF. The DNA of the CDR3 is TGTGCCACTCAAGAGTCCCGGCGGACAGGGAACACCGGGGAGCTGTTTTTT.

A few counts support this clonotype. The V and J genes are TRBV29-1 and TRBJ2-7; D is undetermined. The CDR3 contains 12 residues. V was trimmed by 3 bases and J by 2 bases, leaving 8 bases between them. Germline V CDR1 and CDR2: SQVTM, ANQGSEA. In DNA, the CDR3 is TGCAGCGTTGACTCTGGGACCTACGAGCAGTACTTC. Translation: CSVDSGTYEQYF.

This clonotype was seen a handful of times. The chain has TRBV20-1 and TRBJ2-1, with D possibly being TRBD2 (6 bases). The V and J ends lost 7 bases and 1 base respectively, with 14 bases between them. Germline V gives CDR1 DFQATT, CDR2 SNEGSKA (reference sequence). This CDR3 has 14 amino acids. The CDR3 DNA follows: TGCAGTGTAGGCGGGACCGGGTCCTACAATGAGCAGTTCTTC. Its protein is CSVGGTGSYNEQFF.

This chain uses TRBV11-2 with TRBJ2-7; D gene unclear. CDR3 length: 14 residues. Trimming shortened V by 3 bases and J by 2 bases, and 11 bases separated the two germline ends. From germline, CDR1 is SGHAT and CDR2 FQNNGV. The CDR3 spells CASSLGDVAYEQYF. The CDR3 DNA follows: TGTGCCAGCAGCTTGGGCGACGTCGCCTACGAGCAGTACTTC.

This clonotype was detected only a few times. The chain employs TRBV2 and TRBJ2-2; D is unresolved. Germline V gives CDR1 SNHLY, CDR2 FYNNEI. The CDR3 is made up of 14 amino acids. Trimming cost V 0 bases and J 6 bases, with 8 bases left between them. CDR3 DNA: TGTGCCAGCAGTGAAGCATTTGTTTCCGGGGAGCTGTTTTTT. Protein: CASSEAFVSGELFF.

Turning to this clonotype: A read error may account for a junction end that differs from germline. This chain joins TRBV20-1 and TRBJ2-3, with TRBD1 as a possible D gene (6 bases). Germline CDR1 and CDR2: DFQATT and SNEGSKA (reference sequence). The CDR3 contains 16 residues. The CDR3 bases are TGCTGTGCTAGGGTCTACCGGGACATAAGCACAGATACGCAGTATTTT. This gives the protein CCARVYRDISTDTQYF.

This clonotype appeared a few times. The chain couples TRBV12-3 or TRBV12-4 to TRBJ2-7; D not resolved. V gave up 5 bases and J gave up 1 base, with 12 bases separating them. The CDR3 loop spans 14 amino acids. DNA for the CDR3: TGTGCCAGCAGTGCCGGCACACCGTCCTACGAGCAGTACTTC. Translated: CASSAGTPSYEQYF.

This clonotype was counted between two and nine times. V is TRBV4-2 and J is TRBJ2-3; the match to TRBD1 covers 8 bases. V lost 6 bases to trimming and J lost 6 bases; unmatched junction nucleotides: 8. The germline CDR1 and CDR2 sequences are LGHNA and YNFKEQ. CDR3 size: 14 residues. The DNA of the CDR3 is TGTGCCAGCAGACTTGACAGGGGAAAGGATACGCAGTATTTT. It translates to CASRLDRGKDTQYF.

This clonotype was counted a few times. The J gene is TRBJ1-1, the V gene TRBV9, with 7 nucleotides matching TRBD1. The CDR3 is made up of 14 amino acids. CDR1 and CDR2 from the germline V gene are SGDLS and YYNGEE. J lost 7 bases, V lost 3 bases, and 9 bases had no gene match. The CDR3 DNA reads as TGTGCCAGCAGCGCATTAGGCCGGGACAGTGAAGCTTTCTTT. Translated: CASSALGRDSEAFF.

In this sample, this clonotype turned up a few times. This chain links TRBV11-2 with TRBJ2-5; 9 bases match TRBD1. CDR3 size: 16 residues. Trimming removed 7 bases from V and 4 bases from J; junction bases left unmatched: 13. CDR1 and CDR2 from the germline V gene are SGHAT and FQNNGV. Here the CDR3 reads CASTPHRDREGETQYF. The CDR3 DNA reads TGTGCCAGCACCCCCCACCGGGACAGGGAGGGAGAGACCCAGTACTTC.

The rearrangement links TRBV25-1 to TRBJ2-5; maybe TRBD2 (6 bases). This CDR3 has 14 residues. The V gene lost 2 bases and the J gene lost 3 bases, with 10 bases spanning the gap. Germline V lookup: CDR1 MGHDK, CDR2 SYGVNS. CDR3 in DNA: TGTGCCAGCAGTGAAGTTGGACTAAAAGAGACCCAGTACTTC. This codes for CASSEVGLKETQYF.

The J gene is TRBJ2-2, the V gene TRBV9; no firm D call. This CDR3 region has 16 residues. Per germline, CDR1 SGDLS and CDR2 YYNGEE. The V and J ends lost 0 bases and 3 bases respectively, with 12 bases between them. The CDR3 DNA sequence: TGTGCCAGCAGCGTAGCTATGGTATTGTACACCGGGGAGCTGTTTTTT. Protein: CASSVAMVLYTGELFF.

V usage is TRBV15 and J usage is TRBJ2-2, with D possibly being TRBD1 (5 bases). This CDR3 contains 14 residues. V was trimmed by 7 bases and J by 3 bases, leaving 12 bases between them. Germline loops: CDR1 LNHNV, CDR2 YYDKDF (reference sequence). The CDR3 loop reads CATKAGYDTGELFF. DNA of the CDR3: TGTGCCACCAAGGCAGGGTATGACACCGGGGAGCTGTTTTTT.

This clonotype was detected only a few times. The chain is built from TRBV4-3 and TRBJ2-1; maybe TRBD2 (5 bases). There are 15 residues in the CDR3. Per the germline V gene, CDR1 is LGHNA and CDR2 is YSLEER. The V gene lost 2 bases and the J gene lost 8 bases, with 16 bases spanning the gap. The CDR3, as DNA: TGCGCCAGCAGCCAAAGTCTATGGGCCGGGGATGAGCAGTTCTTC. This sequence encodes CASSQSLWAGDEQFF.

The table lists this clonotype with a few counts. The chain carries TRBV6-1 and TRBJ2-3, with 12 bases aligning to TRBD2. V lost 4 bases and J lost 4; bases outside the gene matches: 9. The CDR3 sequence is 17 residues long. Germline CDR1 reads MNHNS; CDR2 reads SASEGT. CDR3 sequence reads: CASSVASGGAGSDTQYF. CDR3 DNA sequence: TGTGCCAGCAGTGTCGCTAGCGGGGGGGCCGGATCAGATACGCAGTATTTT.

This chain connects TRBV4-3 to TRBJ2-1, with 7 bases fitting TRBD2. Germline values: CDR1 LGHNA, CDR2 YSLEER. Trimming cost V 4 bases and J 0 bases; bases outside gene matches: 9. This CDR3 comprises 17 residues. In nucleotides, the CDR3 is TGCGCCAGCAGCCCGCGTTGGGGGGGGAGCTCCTACAATGAGCAGTTCTTC. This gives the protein CASSPRWGGSSYNEQFF.

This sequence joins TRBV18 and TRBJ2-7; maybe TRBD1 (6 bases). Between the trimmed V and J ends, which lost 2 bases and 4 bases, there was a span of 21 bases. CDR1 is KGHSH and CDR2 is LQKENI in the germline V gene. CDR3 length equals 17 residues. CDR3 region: CASSPTTKLRGPYEQYF. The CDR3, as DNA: TGTGCCAGCTCACCAACCACCAAACTCAGGGGCCCGTACGAGCAGTACTTC.

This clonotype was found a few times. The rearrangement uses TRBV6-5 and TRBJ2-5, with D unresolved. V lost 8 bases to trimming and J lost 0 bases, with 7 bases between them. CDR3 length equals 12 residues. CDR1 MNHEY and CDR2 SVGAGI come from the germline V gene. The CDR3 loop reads CASGEDQETQYF. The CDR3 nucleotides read TGTGCCAGCGGAGAAGACCAAGAGACCCAGTACTTC.